By sample fraction, the clone carrying this T cell receptor (beta chain) is medium-sized. Antigen specificity is unknown. This CDR3 has 15 residues. CDR1 and CDR2 (germline): SGHTS, YDEGEE. Trimming at V came to 4 bases and at J to 0 bases, leaving 4 bases not matched to a gene. Measured with immunoSEQ multiplex PCR; TCRdb has only the in-frame clones, and not every one. The table has about 15,000 clones, approximately 75% seen once; the top ten hold 20% to 25%. Ipilimumab, 1 mg/kg, started 14 to 28 days after autologous transplant. Dosing: nivolumab 3 mg/kg IV, weeks 1, 4, 7, 10, then every two weeks to week 26. The sample is drawn from a study of ipilimumab plus nivolumab after autologous stem cell transplantation. Study summary: A median of about 8 nivolumab and a few ipilimumab doses were given.

Findings of the study overall: TCR repertoire, Treg phenotype and gut microbiota reportedly support more study of this approach.

The starting material was PBMCs, obtained in a trial of ipilimumab plus nivolumab as post-transplant consolidation. The J gene is TRBJ1-5, the V gene TRBV5-8, with TRBD1 identical over 7 bases. The clonotype was recovered from a male donor with diffuse large B-cell lymphoma. The CDR3 reads CASSIQGYSNQPQHF. DNA of the CDR3: TGTGCCAGCAGCATACAGGGGTATAGCAATCAGCCCCAGCATTTT.